One sample yielded the 30 T cell receptor beta chains listed below, sequenced in a study of beta chain features in type 1 diabetes. Their target antigens are unknown. Study-level findings and limits: Moderate yet significant TCRB CDR3 shortening was seen in Type 1 diabetes patients in all four CD4+ subsets.

The study reverse transcribed the entire isolated RNA, so it sequenced expressed TCRB transcripts. The assay was immunoSEQ multiplex PCR, and TCRdb's table has in-frame clones only and misses some. The data contain hundreds of thousands of clones, 11% to 15% of them singletons. Sequencing input: naive CD4+ T cells from blood. The receptors come from a man aged 18-30 years with type 1 diabetes.

This clone has just a few counts. This chain's CDR3 is CASSTSSLETQYF. CDR3 sequence (DNA): TGTGCCAGTAGCACGAGCAGTCTAGAGACCCAGTACTTC. The chain has TRBV19 and TRBJ2-5; D remains ambiguous. The CDR3 length is 13 residues. Trimming took 6 bases from V and 4 from J, leaving 12 bases between them. Looked up from germline, CDR1 is LNHDA and CDR2 is SQIVND (reference sequence). Full variable domain (remainder filled in from reference TRBV19 and TRBJ2-5): DGGITQSPKYLFRKEGQNVTLSCEQNLNHDAMYWYRQDPGQGLRLIYYSQIVNDFQKGDIAEGYSVSREKKESFPLTVTSAQKNPTAFYLCASSTSSLETQYFGPGTRLLVL.

This clone showed up just a few times. The same CDR3 arises from other DNA sequences in this sample as well. The chain recombines TRBV29-1 with TRBJ2-5; D gene uncertain. Germline V gives CDR1 SQVTM, CDR2 ANQGSEA. Trimming pared 1 base from V and 2 bases from J, leaving 5 bases between. The CDR3 runs 12 residues. The CDR3: CSVEAGQETQYF. The CDR3 region has the DNA TGCAGCGTTGAAGCCGGGCAAGAGACCCAGTACTTC. Full variable domain (missing parts from reference TRBV29-1 and TRBJ2-5): SAVISQKPSRDICQRGTSLTIQCQVDSQVTMMFWYRQQPGQSLTLIATANQGSEATYESGFVIDKFPISRPNLTFSTLTVSNMSPEDSSIYLCSVEAGQETQYFGPGTRLLVL.

This clone came up a few times. V usage is TRBV2 and J usage is TRBJ2-7; D is unresolved. The CDR3 is 13 residues long. Trimming cost V 2 bases and J 0 bases, with 5 bases left between them. CDR1 is SNHLY, CDR2 FYNNEI, per germline. The CDR3: CASSENGSYEQYF. For the CDR3, the DNA is TGTGCCAGCAGTGAAAATGGCTCCTACGAGCAGTACTTC.

This clone was counted only a few times. The gene calls are TRBV14 and TRBJ1-6; possibly TRBD1 for D (5 bases). Germline CDR1 reads SGHDN; CDR2 reads FVKESK. V lost 0 bases and J 6 bases, leaving 12 bases between the germline ends. This CDR3 comprises 16 residues. The CDR3 nucleotides read TGTGCCAGCAGCCAAGATTTCGGGACGAGTAATTCACCCCTCCACTTT. This codes for CASSQDFGTSNSPLHF. Looking up the rest from reference TRBV14 and TRBJ1-6 gives the full variable domain: EAGVTQFPSHSVIEKGQTVTLRCDPISGHDNLYWYRRVMGKEIKFLLHFVKESKQDESGMPNNRFLAERTGGTYSTLKVQPAELEDSGVYFCASSQDFGTSNSPLHFGNGTRLTVT.

A few counts support this clone. The rearrangement links TRBV29-1 to TRBJ2-1; D not certain. Germline V gene data show CDR1 as SQVTM and CDR2 as ANQGSEA. The germline V and J ends were trimmed by 5 bases and 0 bases, with 8 bases remaining between them. The CDR3 loop spans 13 amino acids. The CDR3 loop reads CSVMILSYNEQFF. As DNA, the CDR3 is TGCAGCGTTATGATCCTCTCCTACAATGAGCAGTTCTTC.

In its sample, this clone was seen a few times. The rearrangement joins TRBV5-1 to TRBJ2-7; D tentatively fits TRBD1 or TRBD2 (5 bases each). The V end lost 0 bases, the J end lost 3 bases, and 16 bases lay between the germline ends. The germline V gene encodes CDR1 SGHRS and CDR2 YFSETQ. CDR3 length: 16 amino acids. CDR3 protein: CASSLGPGRKFYEQYF. The CDR3 region has the DNA TGCGCCAGCAGCTTGGGGCCGGGACGGAAGTTCTACGAGCAGTACTTC.

The CDR3 nucleotides read TGCGCCAGCAGCTTGGATACAGGATCGTCTGAAGCTTTCTTT. This codes for CASSLDTGSSEAFF. The rearrangement joins TRBV5-1 to TRBJ1-1, with a possible D match to TRBD1 (5 bases). The CDR3 consists of 14 residues. The V gene's germline CDR1 is SGHRS and CDR2 YFSETQ. The germline V and J ends were trimmed by 0 bases and 6 bases, with 12 bases remaining between them.

The rearrangement uses TRBV4-3 and TRBJ1-1; D remains unclear. Germline CDR1 and CDR2: LGHNA and YSLEER. V dropped 0 bases and J dropped 4 bases, with 3 bases sitting between them. The CDR3 is made up of 12 amino acids. CDR3 loop: CASSQDRTEAFF. As DNA, the CDR3 is TGCGCCAGCAGCCAAGATCGCACTGAAGCTTTCTTT.

This clone has a handful of counts. V gene TRBV2 combines with J gene TRBJ1-2; no firm D call. This CDR3 spans 12 amino acids. Germline values: CDR1 SNHLY, CDR2 FYNNEI. V lost 4 bases and J lost 1, with 4 bases in between. CDR3 coding DNA: TGTGCCAGCAGTGTTAGTAACTATGGCTACACCTTC. Encoded protein: CASSVSNYGYTF.

J is TRBJ2-7 and V is TRBV7-2; D possibly matches TRBD1 or TRBD2 (5 bases each). CDR3 length: 12 amino acids. Trimming shortened V by 7 bases and J by 6 bases, and 13 bases separated the two germline ends. Germline V gene lookup returns CDR1 SGHTA and CDR2 FQGNSA. The CDR3 region has the DNA TGTGCCAGCACCCTCGAGGGGCCCGAGCAGTACTTC. Amino acids: CASTLEGPEQYF. The whole variable domain, remainder taken from reference TRBV7-2 and TRBJ2-7, is GAGVSQSPSNKVTEKGKDVELRCDPISGHTALYWYRQSLGQGLEFLIYFQGNSAPDKSGLPSDRFSAERTGGSVSTLTIQRTQQEDSAVYLCASTLEGPEQYFGPGTRLTVT.

The table lists this clone with a few counts. In nucleotides, the CDR3 is TGCAGCGTTGACGCGCCCGGCTACGAGCAGTACTTC. Translating it yields CSVDAPGYEQYF. This chain connects TRBV29-1 to TRBJ2-7; D is ambiguous. Trimming took off 3 bases at V and 3 bases at J, with 9 bases between the two ends. The CDR3 extends over 12 amino acids. Germline CDR1 SQVTM, CDR2 ANQGSEA.

This clone was detected only a few times. The CDR3 is CASSPMMISGRRNNEQFF. CDR3 sequence (DNA): TGTGCCAGCAGCCCAATGATGATTAGCGGCAGACGAAACAATGAGCAGTTCTTC. This chain connects TRBV2 to TRBJ2-1; a weak D match, TRBD2 (6 bases). Germline CDR1 reads SNHLY; CDR2 reads FYNNEI. This CDR3 has 18 residues. Trimming cost V 6 bases and J 5 bases, with 26 bases left between them.

Regarding this clone: Other DNA sequences of this sample code for an identical CDR3. The gene calls are TRBV5-1 and TRBJ2-5; D could derive from TRBD1 or TRBD2 (5 bases each). Germline V gene lookup returns CDR1 SGHRS and CDR2 YFSETQ. This CDR3 spans 14 amino acids. Between the trimmed V and J ends, which lost 0 bases and 0 bases, there was a span of 6 bases. CDR3 bases: TGCGCCAGCAGCTTGGGGGGGAACCAAGAGACCCAGTACTTC. Translated: CASSLGGNQETQYF.

The chain uses TRBV5-1 and TRBJ1-1; TRBD1 agrees at 7 bases. Losses at the gene ends were 4 bases for V and 4 bases for J; bases not matched to a gene: 7. This CDR3 comprises 14 residues. CDR1 and CDR2 from the germline V gene are SGHRS and YFSETQ. The DNA of the CDR3 is TGCGCCAGCAGCCTCCTGACAGGGAGCACTGAAGCTTTCTTT. Translated, it gives CASSLLTGSTEAFF.

This clone was found a few times. This sequence joins TRBV15 and TRBJ2-7, with TRBD2 as a possible D gene (5 bases). CDR1 is LNHNV and CDR2 is YYDKDF in the germline V gene (reference sequence). CDR3 length: 14 residues. V was clipped by 5 bases and J by 4 bases, with 15 bases between them. CDR3: CATSRGRVGYEQYF. In nucleotides, the CDR3 is TGTGCCACCAGCCGGGGAAGAGTTGGGTACGAGCAGTACTTC.

This clone appeared a few times. J is TRBJ2-7 and V is TRBV4-3, with a weak D call TRBD1 (5 bases). The V gene's germline CDR1 is LGHNA and CDR2 YSLEER. The CDR3 length is 14 residues. The V end was cut by 4 bases, the J end by 2 bases, with 12 bases between. The DNA for the CDR3 is TGCGCCAGCAGCCTCTCGGACAAGGCCTACGAGCAGTACTTC. Amino acid sequence: CASSLSDKAYEQYF.

This clone was counted between two and nine times. V is TRBV29-1 and J is TRBJ1-2; 8 bases agree with TRBD1. Germline loops: CDR1 SQVTM, CDR2 ANQGSEA. V shed 7 bases and J 6 bases; nucleotides not matched to a gene: 10. This CDR3 region has 13 residues. CDR3 region: CSAGFAGGNGYTF. CDR3 nucleotide sequence: TGCAGCGCTGGCTTTGCAGGGGGCAATGGCTACACCTTC.

This clone was detected only a few times. The chain uses TRBV7-8 and TRBJ2-3; 13 bases align to TRBD2. The V segment lost 4 bases and the J segment 1 base; nucleotides outside the gene matches: 5. CDR1 and CDR2 from the germline V gene are SGHVS and FQNEAQ. The CDR3 extends over 17 amino acids. In nucleotides, the CDR3 is TGTGCCAGCAGCTACACTAGCGGGGGGGCACGCACAGATACGCAGTATTTT. Translated: CASSYTSGGARTDTQYF.

The gene calls are TRBV30 and TRBJ1-1, with no clear D. Trimming pared 2 bases from V and 1 base from J, leaving 14 bases between. This CDR3 is 15 amino acids long. Germline-derived CDR1 and CDR2 are GTSNPN and SVGIG (reference sequence). CDR3 in amino acids: CAWSPQFRRNTEAFF. In nucleotides, the CDR3 is TGTGCCTGGAGTCCGCAGTTTCGGAGGAACACTGAAGCTTTCTTT.

This clone was seen only a few times. Relative to the germline gene, one junction end is altered; a read error may explain this. V is TRBV7-7 and J is TRBJ2-2; 7 bases are shared with TRBD2. Germline CDR1 SSHAT, CDR2 FNYEAQ (reference sequence). The CDR3 is made up of 15 amino acids. The CDR3 loop reads CASSRGLVGTGELFF. In nucleotides, the CDR3 is TGTGCTAGCAGCCGTGGACTAGTGGGCACCGGGGAGCTGTTTTTT. The full variable domain, completed using reference TRBV7-7 and TRBJ2-2, is GAGVSQSPRYKVTKRGQDVTLRCDPISSHATLYWYQQALGQGPEFLTYFNYEAQPDKSGLPSDRFSAERPEGSISTLTIQRTEQRDSAMYRCASSRGLVGTGELFFGEGSRLTVL.

The table lists this clone with a few counts. The chain employs TRBV10-3 and TRBJ2-1; 14 nucleotides line up with TRBD2. The germline CDR1 and CDR2 sequences are ENHRY and SYGVKD. The J segment lost 0 bases and the V segment lost 8 bases, leaving 12 bases of the junction unmatched. The CDR3 is 19 residues long. CDR3 amino acids: CAIRGSGLAGDISYNEQFF. CDR3 in DNA: TGTGCCATCCGTGGGTCGGGACTAGCGGGGGATATCTCCTACAATGAGCAGTTCTTC.

Only a few counts were recorded for this clone. The J gene is TRBJ1-2, the V gene TRBV6-5; 7 positions match TRBD1. This CDR3 has 14 residues. V lost 6 bases and J lost 4; bases outside the gene matches: 8. The germline V gene encodes CDR1 MNHEY and CDR2 SVGAGI. This chain's CDR3 is CASSSRDSLYGYTF. The CDR3 DNA sequence: TGTGCCAGCAGCTCCCGGGACAGCCTCTATGGCTACACCTTC.

V is TRBV7-9 and J is TRBJ2-7; D gene unclear. The CDR3 totals 16 residues. Germline V gene sequence: CDR1 SEHNR, CDR2 FQNEAQ (reference sequence). Trimming took off 3 bases at V and 7 bases at J, with 22 bases between the two ends. The CDR3: CASSFRIRGDDQEQYF. Here the CDR3 DNA reads TGTGCCAGCAGCTTCCGCATCCGCGGAGACGATCAGGAGCAGTACTTC.

The chain uses TRBV14 and TRBJ1-6, with D tentatively TRBD1 (6 bases). Trimming removed 2 bases at V and 11 bases at J, with 13 bases between. CDR3 length equals 14 residues. CDR1 and CDR2 from the germline V gene are SGHDN and FVKESK. The CDR3 DNA reads TGTGCCAGCAGCCAACAGAAAGGGGGGACACCCCTCCACTTT. It yields the protein CASSQQKGGTPLHF.

This chain links TRBV28 with TRBJ2-5, with D uncertain. From germline, CDR1 is MDHEN and CDR2 SYDVKM. V lost 2 bases and J 4 bases, leaving 11 bases between the germline ends. The CDR3 sequence is 14 residues long. This CDR3 reads CASSLPRPRETQYF. The CDR3 coding sequence is TGTGCCAGCAGTTTACCCCGCCCAAGAGAGACCCAGTACTTC.

This clone was seen more than once but under ten times. This chain connects TRBV5-1 to TRBJ2-1; D call uncertain. V dropped 4 bases and J dropped 7 bases, with 15 bases sitting between them. The CDR3 sequence is 14 residues long. The germline gives CDR1 SGHRS, CDR2 YFSETQ. CDR3 residues: CASSAHGALNEQFF. The CDR3 nucleotides read TGCGCCAGCAGCGCTCACGGTGCGCTGAATGAGCAGTTCTTC.

In this sample, this clone turned up a few times. V usage is TRBV9 and J usage is TRBJ1-2; a weak D match, TRBD1 (6 bases). This CDR3 is 13 amino acids long. Deletions cut 4 bases from V and 5 bases from J, with 12 bases between. CDR1 is SGDLS and CDR2 is YYNGEE in the germline V gene. The CDR3 DNA sequence: TGTGCCAGCAGCCCCCAGACAGGTTATGGCTACACCTTC. Its protein is CASSPQTGYGYTF.

The chain joins TRBV6-6 to TRBJ2-3; D unresolved. Trimming left V 6 bases short and J 1 base short, with 17 bases between. The CDR3 covers 16 residues. The germline V gene has CDR1 MNHNY and CDR2 SVGAGI (reference sequence). The CDR3 region is CASSPKGTFGTDTQYF. The DNA of the CDR3 is TGTGCCAGCAGCCCGAAAGGAACCTTCGGCACAGATACGCAGTATTTT.

V usage is TRBV6-6 and J usage is TRBJ2-7; a possible D gene is TRBD1 (5 bases). This CDR3 contains 15 residues. The ends were cut back, 5 bases at V and 0 bases at J, with 14 bases in the middle. Germline CDR1 MNHNY, CDR2 SVGAGI (reference sequence). The CDR3 spells CASSDSYTSSYEQYF. As DNA, the CDR3 is TGTGCCAGCAGTGACAGTTATACCAGCTCCTACGAGCAGTACTTC.

This clone has a handful of counts. The chain links TRBV5-4 to TRBJ2-1; D not resolved. Per the germline V gene, CDR1 is SGHNT and CDR2 is YYREEE (reference sequence). The V end was cut by 0 bases, the J end by 5 bases, with 12 bases between. The CDR3 has 15 amino acids. In nucleotides, the CDR3 is TGTGCCAGCAGCTTGGATGAAGGGATGCACAATGAGCAGTTCTTC. Residues: CASSLDEGMHNEQFF. The entire variable domain, with the rest obtained from reference TRBV5-4 and TRBJ2-1, is as follows: ETGVTQSPTHLIKTRGQQVTLRCSSQSGHNTVSWYQQALGQGPQFIFQYYREEENGRGNFPPRFSGLQFPNYSSELNVNALELDDSALYLCASSLDEGMHNEQFFGPGTRLTVL.